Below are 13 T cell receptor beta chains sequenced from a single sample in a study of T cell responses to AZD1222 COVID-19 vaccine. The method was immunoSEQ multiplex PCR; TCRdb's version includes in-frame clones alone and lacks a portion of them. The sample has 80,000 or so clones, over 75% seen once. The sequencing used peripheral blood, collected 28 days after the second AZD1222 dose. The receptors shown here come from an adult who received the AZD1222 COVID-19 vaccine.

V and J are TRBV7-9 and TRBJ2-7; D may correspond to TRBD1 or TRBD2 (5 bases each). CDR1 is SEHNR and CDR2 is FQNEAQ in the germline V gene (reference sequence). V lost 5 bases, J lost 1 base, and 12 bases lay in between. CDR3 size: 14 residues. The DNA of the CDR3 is TGTGCCAGCAGCCCGGAGGACAAATCCTACGAGCAGTACTTC. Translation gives CASSPEDKSYEQYF.

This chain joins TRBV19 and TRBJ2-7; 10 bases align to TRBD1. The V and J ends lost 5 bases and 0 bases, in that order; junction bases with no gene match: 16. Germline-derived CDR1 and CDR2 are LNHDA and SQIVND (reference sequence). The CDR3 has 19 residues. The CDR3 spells CASSPEGPDRGRFSYEQYF. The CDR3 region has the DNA TGTGCCAGTAGTCCAGAGGGACCAGACAGGGGGCGATTCTCCTACGAGCAGTACTTC.

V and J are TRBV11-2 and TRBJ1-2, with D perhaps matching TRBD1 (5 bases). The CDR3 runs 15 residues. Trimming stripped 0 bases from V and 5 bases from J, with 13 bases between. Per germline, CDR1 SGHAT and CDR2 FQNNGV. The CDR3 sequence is CASSLEIGAEYGYTF. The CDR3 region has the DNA TGTGCCAGCAGCTTAGAGATAGGGGCGGAGTATGGCTACACCTTC.

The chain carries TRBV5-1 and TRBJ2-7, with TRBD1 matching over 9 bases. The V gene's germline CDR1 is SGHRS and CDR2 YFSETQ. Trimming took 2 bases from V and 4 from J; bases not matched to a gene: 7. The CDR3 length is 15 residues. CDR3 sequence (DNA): TGCGCCAGCAGCTTCGCCGGGACAGGGCTTTACGAGCAGTACTTC. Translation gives CASSFAGTGLYEQYF.

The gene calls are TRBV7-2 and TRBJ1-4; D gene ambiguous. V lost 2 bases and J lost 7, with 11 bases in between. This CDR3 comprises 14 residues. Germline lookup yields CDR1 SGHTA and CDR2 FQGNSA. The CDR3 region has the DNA TGTGCCAGCAGCTTAAAGGGATCGGGTGAAAAACTGTTTTTT. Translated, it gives CASSLKGSGEKLFF.

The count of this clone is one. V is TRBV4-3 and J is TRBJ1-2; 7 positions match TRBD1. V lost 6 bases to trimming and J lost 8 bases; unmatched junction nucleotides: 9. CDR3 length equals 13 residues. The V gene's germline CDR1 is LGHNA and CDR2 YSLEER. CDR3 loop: CASSPNRGQGYTF. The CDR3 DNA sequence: TGCGCCAGCAGTCCTAACAGGGGACAAGGCTACACCTTC.

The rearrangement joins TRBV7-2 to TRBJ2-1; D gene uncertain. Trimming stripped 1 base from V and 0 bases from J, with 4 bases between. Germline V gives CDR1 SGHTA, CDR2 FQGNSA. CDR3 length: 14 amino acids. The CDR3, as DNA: TGTGCCAGCAGCTTAGAAAGCTCCTACAATGAGCAGTTCTTC. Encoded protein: CASSLESSYNEQFF.

The CDR3 sequence: CASSQGISGGYNEQFF. The CDR3, as DNA: TGCGCCAGCAGCCAGGGGATAAGCGGGGGGTATAATGAGCAGTTCTTC. The V call is TRBV4-1, the J call TRBJ2-1, with 9 bases that match TRBD2. The CDR3 runs to 16 residues. V lost 3 bases to trimming and J lost 7 bases; unmatched junction nucleotides: 10. From germline, CDR1 is MGHRA and CDR2 YSYEKL.

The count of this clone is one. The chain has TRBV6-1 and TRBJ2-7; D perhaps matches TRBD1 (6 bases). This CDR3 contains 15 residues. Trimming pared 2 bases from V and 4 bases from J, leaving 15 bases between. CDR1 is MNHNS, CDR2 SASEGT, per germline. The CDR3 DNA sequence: TGTGCCAGCAGTGAAATGGCAGGGGAAGGATACGAGCAGTACTTC. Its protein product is CASSEMAGEGYEQYF.

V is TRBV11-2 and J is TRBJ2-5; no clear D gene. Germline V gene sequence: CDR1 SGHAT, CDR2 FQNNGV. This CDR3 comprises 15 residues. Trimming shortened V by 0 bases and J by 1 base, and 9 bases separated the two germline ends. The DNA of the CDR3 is TGTGCCAGCAGCTTAGACAAAAAACCCCAAGAGACCCAGTACTTC. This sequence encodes CASSLDKKPQETQYF.

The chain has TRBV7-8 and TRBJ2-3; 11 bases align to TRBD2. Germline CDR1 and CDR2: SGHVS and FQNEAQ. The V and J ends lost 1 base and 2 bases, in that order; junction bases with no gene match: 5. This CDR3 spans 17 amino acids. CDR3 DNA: TGTGCCAGCAGCTTAGAGTCTAGCGGGAGGCCCACAGATACGCAGTATTTT. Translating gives CASSLESSGRPTDTQYF.

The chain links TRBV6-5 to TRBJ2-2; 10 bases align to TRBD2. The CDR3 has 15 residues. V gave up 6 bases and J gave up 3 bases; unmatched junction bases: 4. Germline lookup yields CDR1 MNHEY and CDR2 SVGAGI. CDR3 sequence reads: CASSPGLAHTGELFF. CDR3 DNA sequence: TGTGCCAGCAGCCCGGGACTAGCGCACACCGGGGAGCTGTTTTTT.

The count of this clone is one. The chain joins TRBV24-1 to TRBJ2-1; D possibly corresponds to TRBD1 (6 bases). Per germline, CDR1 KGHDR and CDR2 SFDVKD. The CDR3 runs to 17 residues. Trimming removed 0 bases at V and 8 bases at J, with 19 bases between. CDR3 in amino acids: CATSDLRGQGTIDEQFF. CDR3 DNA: TGTGCCACCAGTGATTTGCGGGGACAAGGGACCATTGATGAGCAGTTCTTC.